This T cell receptor (beta chain) was recovered during a study of blood T cell repertoires in COVID-19. The assay was immunoSEQ multiplex PCR, and TCRdb's table has in-frame clones only and misses some. The sample lists about 250,000 clones, 82% occurring once. Germline values: CDR1 MNHEY, CDR2 SVGAGI. The CDR3 totals 14 residues. Unmatched junction bases numbered 8, after V lost 4 bases and J lost 5 bases. The sequenced sample was peripheral blood. The clonotype originates from a woman aged 80 or over with active or convalescent COVID-19. The chain joins TRBV6-5 to TRBJ2-7, with 7 bases identical to TRBD1. The CDR3 DNA sequence: TGTGCCAGCAGTTCGTTAGACAGGGCCCACGAGCAGTACTTC. Protein product: CASSSLDRAHEQYF.